Listed below are T cell receptor beta chains from one sample, sequenced in a study of T cell responses to AZD1222 COVID-19 vaccine. Libraries were prepared by immunoSEQ multiplex PCR; TCRdb keeps only in-frame clonotypes and omits some of them. Seen here are around 50,000 clones, roughly four fifths observed once, and the top ten hold about 10%. Sample: peripheral blood, taken on day 0 of AZD1222 vaccination. The receptors stem from an adult in good health. Each CDR3 is given with its conserved first and last residue.

V,J,CDR3
TRBV7-2,TRBJ1-3,CASSLGSWNTIYF
TRBV2,TRBJ2-1,CASRRVREQFF
TRBV4-1,TRBJ1-3,CASSQQVSGNTIYF
TRBV4-1,TRBJ2-1,CASSSGGNVPNEQFF
TRBV19,TRBJ1-1,CASSIRGTEAFF
TRBV7-2,TRBJ1-4,CASSSQRGRANEKLFF
TRBV2,TRBJ1-5,CASTNDLNSNQPQHF
TRBV18,TRBJ1-5,CASSPGQDQPQHF
TRBV29-1,TRBJ2-7,CSVTSGGHEQYF
TRBV14,TRBJ2-3,CASSQDWALTSTDTQYF
TRBV28,TRBJ1-1,CASSLLKMNTEAFF
TRBV2,TRBJ1-5,CASSEVGYNQPQHF
TRBV14,TRBJ1-1,CASSQVIGRTEAFF
TRBV7-9,TRBJ1-6,CASSPHRATNSPLHF
TRBV7-9,TRBJ1-1,CASSPSRSIMNTEAFF
TRBV5-4,TRBJ2-7,CASSRQASGGEDEQYF
TRBV3-1/TRBV3-2,TRBJ1-5,CASSQDGQGNQPQHF